This T cell receptor beta chain was documented in a study of cytomegalovirus exposure and HLA in healthy donors. Details on this clone: The antigen remains undetermined.

Primers included in the PCR were 60 Vbeta and 13 Jbeta primers. Data came from immunoSEQ multiplex PCR; TCRdb stores just in-frame clones and leaves some out. Among 150,000 to 250,000 clones listed, around three quarters were seen once. The V and J ends lost 5 bases and 3 bases respectively, with 14 bases between them. This CDR3 has 15 amino acids. Germline V CDR1 and CDR2: ENHRY, SYGVKD. Broader study findings: Reported performance of the classifier showed diagnosis of cytomegalovirus status with high specificity and sensitivity. Researchers reported in a later analysis that a missense DCLRE1C variant was tied to TCR beta V- and J-gene trimming. Links to common viral pathogens appeared, in a later analysis, for several of the most significant clusters.

Specimen: PBMCs. The receptor comes from a man aged 25 to 40 in good health and CMV-seronegative. This chain links TRBV10-3 with TRBJ2-1; maybe TRBD2 (5 bases). DNA for the CDR3: TGTGCCATCAGTCAACTAGTTTTGATCTACAATGAGCAGTTCTTC. It yields the protein CAISQLVLIYNEQFF.